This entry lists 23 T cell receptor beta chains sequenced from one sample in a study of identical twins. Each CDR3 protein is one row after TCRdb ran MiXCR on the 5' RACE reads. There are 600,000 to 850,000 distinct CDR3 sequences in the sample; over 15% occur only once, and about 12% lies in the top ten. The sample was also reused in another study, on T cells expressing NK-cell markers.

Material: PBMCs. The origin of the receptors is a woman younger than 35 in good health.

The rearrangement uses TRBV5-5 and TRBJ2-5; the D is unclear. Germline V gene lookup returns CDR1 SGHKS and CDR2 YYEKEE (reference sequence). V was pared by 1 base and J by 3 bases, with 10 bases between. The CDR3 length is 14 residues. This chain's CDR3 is CASSLNPPKETQYF. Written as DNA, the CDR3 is TGTGCCAGCAGCTTGAATCCGCCTAAAGAGACCCAGTACTTC.

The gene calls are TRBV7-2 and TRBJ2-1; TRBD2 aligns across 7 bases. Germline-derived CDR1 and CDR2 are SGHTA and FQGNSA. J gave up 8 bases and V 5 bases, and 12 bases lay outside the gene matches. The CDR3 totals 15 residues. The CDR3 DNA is TGTGCCAGCAGCCCCCTGCGGGAGATGGGGTATGAGCAGTTCTTC. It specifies CASSPLREMGYEQFF. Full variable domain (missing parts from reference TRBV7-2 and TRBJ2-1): GAGVSQSPSNKVTEKGKDVELRCDPISGHTALYWYRQSLGQGLEFLIYFQGNSAPDKSGLPSDRFSAERTGGSVSTLTIQRTQQEDSAVYLCASSPLREMGYEQFFGPGTRLTVL.

The CDR3 loop is CASSPDLSGSYGYTF. The CDR3 DNA reads TGTGCCAGCAGCCCGGACCTCTCCGGCAGCTATGGCTACACCTTC. This chain joins TRBV7-9 and TRBJ1-2; D is uncertain. The germline gives CDR1 SEHNR, CDR2 FQNEAQ (reference sequence). The germline V and J ends were trimmed by 5 bases and 4 bases, with 17 bases remaining between them. The CDR3 contains 15 residues.

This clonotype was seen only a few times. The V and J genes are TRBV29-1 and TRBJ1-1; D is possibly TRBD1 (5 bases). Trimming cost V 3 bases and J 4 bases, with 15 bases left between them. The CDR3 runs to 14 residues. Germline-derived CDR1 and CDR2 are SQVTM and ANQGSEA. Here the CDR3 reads CSVELGGVSTEAFF. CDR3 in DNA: TGCAGCGTTGAGTTGGGAGGGGTAAGCACTGAAGCTTTCTTT.

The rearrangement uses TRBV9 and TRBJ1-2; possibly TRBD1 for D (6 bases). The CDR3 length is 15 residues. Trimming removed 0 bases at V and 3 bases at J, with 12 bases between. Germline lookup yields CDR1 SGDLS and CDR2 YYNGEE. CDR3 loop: CASSVGRGADYGYTF. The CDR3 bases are TGTGCCAGCAGCGTAGGGAGGGGGGCTGACTATGGCTACACCTTC.

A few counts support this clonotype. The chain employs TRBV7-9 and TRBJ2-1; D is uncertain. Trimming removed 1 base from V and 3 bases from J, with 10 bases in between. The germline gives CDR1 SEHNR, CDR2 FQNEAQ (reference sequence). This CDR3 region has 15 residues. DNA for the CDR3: TGTGCCAGCAGCTTAGAAGAGACTGTCTACAATGAGCAGTTCTTC. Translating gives CASSLEETVYNEQFF.

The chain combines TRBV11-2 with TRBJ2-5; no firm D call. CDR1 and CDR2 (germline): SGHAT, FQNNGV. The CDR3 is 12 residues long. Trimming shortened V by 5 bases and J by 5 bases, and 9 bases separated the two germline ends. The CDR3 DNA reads TGTGCCAGCAGCCCGAGTGTGGAGACCCAGTACTTC. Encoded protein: CASSPSVETQYF.

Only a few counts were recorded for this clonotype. Here the CDR3 reads CASSHLDSLTEAFF. In nucleotides, the CDR3 is TGTGCCAGCTCACACTTAGACAGTCTCACTGAAGCTTTCTTT. The V gene is TRBV18, the J gene TRBJ1-1; TRBD1 might be the D (5 bases). This CDR3 contains 14 residues. With 4 bases removed from V and 4 bases from J, the gap between germline ends came to 13 bases. CDR1 and CDR2 from the germline V gene are KGHSH and LQKENI. The whole variable domain, filled in from reference TRBV18 and TRBJ1-1, reads NAGVMQNPRHLVRRRGQEARLRCSPMKGHSHVYWYRQLPEEGLKFMVYLQKENIIDESGMPKERFSAEFPKEGPSILRIQQVVRGDSAAYFCASSHLDSLTEAFFGQGTRLTVV.

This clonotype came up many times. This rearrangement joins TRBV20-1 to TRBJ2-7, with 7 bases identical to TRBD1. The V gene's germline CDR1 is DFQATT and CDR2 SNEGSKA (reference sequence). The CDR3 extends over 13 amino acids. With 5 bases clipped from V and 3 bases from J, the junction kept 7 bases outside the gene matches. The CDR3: CSAFPGQNYEQYF. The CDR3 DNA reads TGCAGTGCTTTCCCGGGACAGAACTACGAGCAGTACTTC.

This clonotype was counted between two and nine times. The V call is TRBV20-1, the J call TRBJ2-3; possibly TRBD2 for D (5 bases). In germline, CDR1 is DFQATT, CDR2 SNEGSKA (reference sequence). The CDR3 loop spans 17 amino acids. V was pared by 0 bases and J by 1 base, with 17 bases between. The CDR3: CSARDYPRTPRTDTQYF. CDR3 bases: TGCAGTGCTAGAGATTACCCCCGGACTCCTCGCACAGATACGCAGTATTTT.

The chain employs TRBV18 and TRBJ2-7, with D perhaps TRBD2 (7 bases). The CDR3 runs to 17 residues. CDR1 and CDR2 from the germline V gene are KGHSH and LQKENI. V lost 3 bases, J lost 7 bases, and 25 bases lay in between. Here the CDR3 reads CASSPKAGGSGTWEQYF. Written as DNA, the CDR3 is TGTGCCAGCTCACCGAAGGCCGGGGGAAGCGGGACATGGGAGCAGTACTTC.

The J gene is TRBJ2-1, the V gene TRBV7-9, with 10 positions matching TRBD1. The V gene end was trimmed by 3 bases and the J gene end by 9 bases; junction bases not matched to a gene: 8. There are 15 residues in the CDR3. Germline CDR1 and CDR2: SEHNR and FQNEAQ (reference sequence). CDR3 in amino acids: CASSFRTGGFGEQFF. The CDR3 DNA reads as TGTGCCAGCAGCTTTCGGACAGGGGGGTTCGGTGAGCAGTTCTTC.

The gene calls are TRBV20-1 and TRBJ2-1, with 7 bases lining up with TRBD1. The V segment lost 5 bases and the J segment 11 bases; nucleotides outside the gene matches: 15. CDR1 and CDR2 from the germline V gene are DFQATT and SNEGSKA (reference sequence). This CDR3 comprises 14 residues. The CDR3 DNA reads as TGCAGTGCTTTCGTACCCAAGACAGGGCGCAAGCAGTTCTTC. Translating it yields CSAFVPKTGRKQFF.

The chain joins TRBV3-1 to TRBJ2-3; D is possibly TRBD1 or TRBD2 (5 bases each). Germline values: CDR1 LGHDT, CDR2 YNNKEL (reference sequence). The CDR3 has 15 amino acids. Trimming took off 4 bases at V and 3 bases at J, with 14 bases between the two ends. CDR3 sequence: CASSPREGRTDTQYF. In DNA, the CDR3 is TGTGCCAGCAGCCCACGAGAGGGACGGACAGATACGCAGTATTTT.

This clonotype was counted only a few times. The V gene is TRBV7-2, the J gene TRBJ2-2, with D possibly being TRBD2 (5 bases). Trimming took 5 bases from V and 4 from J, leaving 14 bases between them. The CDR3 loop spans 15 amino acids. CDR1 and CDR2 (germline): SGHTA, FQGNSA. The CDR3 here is CASSPYHGGTGELFF. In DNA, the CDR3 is TGTGCCAGCAGCCCCTATCATGGAGGCACCGGGGAGCTGTTTTTT.

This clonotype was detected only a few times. The CDR3 reads CASSPRGLESTDTQYF. The DNA for the CDR3 is TGTGCCAGCAGCCCTCGGGGACTAGAAAGCACAGATACGCAGTATTTT. This chain joins TRBV7-2 and TRBJ2-3, with 8 bases matching TRBD2. J was trimmed by 0 bases and V by 5 bases; bases with no gene match: 7. Germline CDR1 and CDR2: SGHTA and FQGNSA. This CDR3 comprises 16 residues.

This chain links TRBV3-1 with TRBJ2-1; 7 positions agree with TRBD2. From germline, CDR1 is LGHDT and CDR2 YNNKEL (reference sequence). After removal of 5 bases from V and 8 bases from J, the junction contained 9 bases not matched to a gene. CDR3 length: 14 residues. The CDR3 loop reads CASSGTNRPHEQFF. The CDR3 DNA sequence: TGTGCCAGCAGCGGGACTAACCGTCCCCATGAGCAGTTCTTC.

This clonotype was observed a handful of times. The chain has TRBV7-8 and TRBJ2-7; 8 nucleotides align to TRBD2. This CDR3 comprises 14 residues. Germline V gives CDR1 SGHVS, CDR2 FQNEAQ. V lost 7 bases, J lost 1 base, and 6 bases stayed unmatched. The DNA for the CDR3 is TGTGCCAGCACCGAACTAGCGGCTTCCTACGAGCAGTACTTC. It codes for CASTELAASYEQYF.

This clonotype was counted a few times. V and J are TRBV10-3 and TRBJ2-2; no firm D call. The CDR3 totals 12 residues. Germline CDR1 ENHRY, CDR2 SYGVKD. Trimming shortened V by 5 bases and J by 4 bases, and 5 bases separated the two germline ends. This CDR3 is CAISPFTGELFF. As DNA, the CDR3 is TGTGCCATCAGTCCTTTCACCGGGGAGCTGTTTTTT.

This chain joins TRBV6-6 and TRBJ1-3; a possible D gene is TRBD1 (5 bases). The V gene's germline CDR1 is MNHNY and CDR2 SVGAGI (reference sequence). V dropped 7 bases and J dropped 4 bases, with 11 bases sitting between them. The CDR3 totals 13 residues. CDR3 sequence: CASNPGIGNTIYF. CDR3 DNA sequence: TGTGCCAGCAACCCAGGGATAGGAAACACCATATATTTT.

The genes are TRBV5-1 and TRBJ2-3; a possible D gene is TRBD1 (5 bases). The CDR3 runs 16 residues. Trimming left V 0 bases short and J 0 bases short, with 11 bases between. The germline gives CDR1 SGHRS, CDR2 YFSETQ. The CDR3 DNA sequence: TGCGCCAGCAGCTTGGTTGGGGCAACGAGCACAGATACGCAGTATTTT. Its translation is CASSLVGATSTDTQYF.

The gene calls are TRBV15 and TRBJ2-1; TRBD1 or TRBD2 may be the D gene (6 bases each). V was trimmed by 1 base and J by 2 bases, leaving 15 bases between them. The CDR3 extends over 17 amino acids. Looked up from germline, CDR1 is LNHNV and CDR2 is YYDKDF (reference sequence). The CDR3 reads CATSRGGAFDAYNEQFF. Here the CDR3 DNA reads TGTGCCACCAGCAGAGGGGGGGCGTTCGACGCCTACAATGAGCAGTTCTTC.

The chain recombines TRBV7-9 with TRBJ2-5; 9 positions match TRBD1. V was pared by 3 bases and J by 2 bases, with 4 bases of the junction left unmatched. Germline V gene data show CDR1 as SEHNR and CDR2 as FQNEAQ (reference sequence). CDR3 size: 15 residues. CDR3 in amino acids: CASSLTGGQQETQYF. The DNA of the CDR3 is TGTGCCAGCAGCTTGACAGGGGGGCAACAAGAGACCCAGTACTTC.